This T cell receptor beta chain was sequenced for a study of blood T cell repertoires in COVID-19. Turning to the study itself: Samples of COVID-19 (acute and convalescent) were obtained from the United States, Italy and Spain. Sources were T cells, B-cell-depleted T cells, or PBMCs; the material itself was cDNA or gDNA.

Authors' data handling: Amplifying reference gene primers gave estimates of nucleated cell counts. The protocol was immunoSEQ multiplex PCR, while the TCRdb copy is restricted to in-frame clones and leaves out a portion. D and trimming were read from the DNA, whereas the V and J calls and clone size are those reported in that table. The repertoire includes approximately 160,000 clones, roughly four fifths of them detected once, and approximately 10% sits in the top ten. This CDR3 comprises 13 residues. V gave up 1 base and J gave up 1 base, with 5 bases separating them. Worth noting for this clone: This sample includes further DNA sequences coding for the same CDR3.

Sequencing was done on a sample of peripheral blood. J is TRBJ2-7 and V is TRBV12-3 or TRBV12-4; the D is unclear. The sequence derives from a human donor in a cohort sampled during active COVID-19. Here the CDR3 reads CASSLGASYEQYF. The CDR3, as DNA: TGTGCCAGCAGTTTAGGGGCTTCCTACGAGCAGTACTTC.